The sample holds one count of the clone carrying this T cell receptor (beta chain). Per the original data handling: From reference gene primer amplification, estimates of nucleated cell counts were derived. The protocol was immunoSEQ multiplex PCR, while the TCRdb copy is restricted to in-frame clones and leaves out a portion. That table gives V, J and clone size, and the DNA gave D and trimming. Of roughly 280,000 clones in the sample, over 75% were seen once. The record originates from a study of blood T cell repertoires in COVID-19. Study as a whole: Acute-phase and convalescent COVID-19 samples originated in the United States, Italy and Spain. In each case, the material was cDNA or gDNA derived from T cells, B-cell-depleted T cells, or PBMCs.

Assignments of participants to cohorts depended upon their own reported clinical history. The V segment lost 3 bases and the J segment 1 base; nucleotides outside the gene matches: 9. The CDR3 has 16 residues. Germline loops: CDR1 KGHSH, CDR2 LQKENI. What was sequenced was PBMCs or T cells enriched from blood (not recorded which). The TCR originated in a woman aged 18-29 years who had recovered from COVID-19. This chain connects TRBV18 to TRBJ2-7, with 7 bases aligning to TRBD1. CDR3 protein: CASSPPGRGLSYEQYF. The CDR3 DNA is TGTGCCAGCTCACCCCCCGGAAGGGGGCTTTCCTACGAGCAGTACTTC.